This TCR beta chain was profiled in a study of OX40 agonist ivuxolimab in advanced cancers. At the level of the study: From 23 to 79 years was the age range, with a mean of about 54 years, and around 80% were male. Study outcomes and limitations: The specificity for antigen of the expanded peripheral T cells was not determined.

The J segment lost 4 bases and the V segment lost 3 bases, leaving 2 bases of the junction unmatched. The V gene's germline CDR1 is SGDLS and CDR2 YYNGEE. The CDR3 contains 14 residues. Sequencing was performed with immunoSEQ multiplex PCR; in TCRdb, only in-frame clones are kept and a portion is missing. This sample has roughly 120,000 clones, with 85% to 95% found just once. With respect to this clone: Its antigen is undetermined.

The specimen comprised CD4+ or CD8+ T cells sorted from blood, sampled in a trial of the OX40 agonist ivuxolimab. The chain has TRBV9 and TRBJ1-3; TRBD1 agrees at 9 bases. The TCR was taken from an adult with an advanced solid tumor such as melanoma, head and neck, liver or kidney cancer. The CDR3: CASSGTGDGNTIYF. The CDR3 coding sequence is TGTGCCAGCAGCGGGACAGGGGACGGAAACACCATATATTTT.